Listed below are T cell receptor beta chains from one sample, sequenced in a study of T-cell memory formation after mild COVID-19. TCRdb processed the 5' RACE reads anew with MiXCR; each CDR3 protein has one entry. The sample lists 350,000 to 550,000 distinct CDR3 sequences, roughly 18% occurring once. The sample taken for sequencing was PBMCs or a T cell subset sorted from them (not recorded which). The origin of the receptors is a man aged 18 to 29 who had mild COVID-19 (a few samples of this study predate the infection). Cell type and time point are not known. Both conserved end residues are part of each CDR3. Fields, in order: J gene, V gene, D gene, clone size, CDR3 DNA, CDR3 protein. The D gene is left open where the match is weak. Clone size is shown for a subset of rows, as once, few, many or a class of expanded clone.

J gene: TRBJ1-2
V gene: TRBV5-1
D gene: TRBD1
clone size: few
CDR3 DNA: TGCGCCAGCAGCCCGGAAGGGACAGGGGAAGGCTACACCTTC
CDR3 protein: CASSPEGTGEGYTF

J gene: TRBJ2-2
V gene: TRBV5-1
D gene: -
clone size: few
CDR3 DNA: TGCGCCAGCAGCTTAGGACAGTCCTACGGGGAGCTGTTTTTT
CDR3 protein: CASSLGQSYGELFF

J gene: TRBJ2-1
V gene: TRBV5-1
D gene: -
clone size: -
CDR3 DNA: TGCGCCAGCAGCTTGGTAGGGGGGGTCTACAATGAGCAGTTCTTC
CDR3 protein: CASSLVGGVYNEQFF

J gene: TRBJ2-5
V gene: TRBV6-6
D gene: -
clone size: -
CDR3 DNA: TGTGCCAGCAGCCAGGAGTCCCGGGGGAGATACTTC
CDR3 protein: CASSQESRGRYF

J gene: TRBJ1-2
V gene: TRBV12-3/TRBV12-4
D gene: TRBD1
clone size: -
CDR3 DNA: TGTGCCAGCAGTCTAGGACAGGGGGAGGTTGGCTACACCTTC
CDR3 protein: CASSLGQGEVGYTF

J gene: TRBJ2-6
V gene: TRBV6-2/TRBV6-3
D gene: -
clone size: -
CDR3 DNA: TGTGCCAGCAGTTATCCCTTCTCTGGGGCCAACGTCCTGACTTTC
CDR3 protein: CASSYPFSGANVLTF

J gene: TRBJ2-5
V gene: TRBV5-1
D gene: TRBD2
clone size: many
CDR3 DNA: TGCGCCAGCAGCGTTCGGGGGGAAGAGACCCAGTACTTC
CDR3 protein: CASSVRGEETQYF

J gene: TRBJ2-1
V gene: TRBV27
D gene: TRBD2
clone size: many
CDR3 DNA: TGTGCCAGCGGGGAACTAGCGGGGGGCTACAATGAGCAGTTCTTC
CDR3 protein: CASGELAGGYNEQFF

J gene: TRBJ2-2
V gene: TRBV2
D gene: -
clone size: few
CDR3 DNA: TGTGCCAGCAGTGTTGGGACAAGGGAGCTGTTTTTT
CDR3 protein: CASSVGTRELFF

J gene: TRBJ2-5
V gene: TRBV7-9
D gene: TRBD2
clone size: many
CDR3 DNA: TGTGCCAGCATGGCGGGGGTACAAGAGACCCAGTACTTC
CDR3 protein: CASMAGVQETQYF

J gene: TRBJ1-2
V gene: TRBV7-2
D gene: -
clone size: -
CDR3 DNA: TGTGCCAGCAGCTTGTTCAGAGCAGCTAACTATGGCTACACCTTC
CDR3 protein: CASSLFRAANYGYTF

J gene: TRBJ2-5
V gene: TRBV6-5
D gene: TRBD2
clone size: many
CDR3 DNA: TGTGCCAGCAGTTACGATAGCGGGGGGAGGCAAGAGACCCAGTACTTC
CDR3 protein: CASSYDSGGRQETQYF

J gene: TRBJ2-3
V gene: TRBV6-5
D gene: -
clone size: few
CDR3 DNA: TGTGCCAGCAGTTACGCCAATGGTGCAGATACGCAGTATTTT
CDR3 protein: CASSYANGADTQYF

J gene: TRBJ1-6
V gene: TRBV6-2/TRBV6-3
D gene: -
clone size: few
CDR3 DNA: TGTGCCAGCAGTCCCGGACCGGGGTCACCCCTCCACTTT
CDR3 protein: CASSPGPGSPLHF

J gene: TRBJ2-1
V gene: TRBV6-5
D gene: TRBD1
clone size: -
CDR3 DNA: TGTGCCAGCAGTTACTCCCGGACAGGCGGCTACAATGAGCAGTTCTTC
CDR3 protein: CASSYSRTGGYNEQFF

J gene: TRBJ2-3
V gene: TRBV7-9
D gene: -
clone size: many
CDR3 DNA: TGTGCCAGCAGCTTAGCGGGGGGTGGCGATACGCAGTATTTT
CDR3 protein: CASSLAGGGDTQYF

J gene: TRBJ1-5
V gene: TRBV20-1
D gene: -
clone size: few
CDR3 DNA: TGCAGTGCTAGGGGGGGCTATAGCAATCAGCCCCAGCATTTT
CDR3 protein: CSARGGYSNQPQHF

J gene: TRBJ2-7
V gene: TRBV29-1
D gene: TRBD1
clone size: -
CDR3 DNA: TGCAGCGTTGAAACGGACAGGGGCTACGAGCAGTACTTC
CDR3 protein: CSVETDRGYEQYF

J gene: TRBJ1-3
V gene: TRBV2
D gene: -
clone size: -
CDR3 DNA: TGTGCCAGCAACACGGGGAACTCTGGAAACACCATATATTTT
CDR3 protein: CASNTGNSGNTIYF

J gene: TRBJ1-5
V gene: TRBV12-3/TRBV12-4
D gene: -
clone size: many
CDR3 DNA: TGTGCCAGCGGGAGCGGGCAGCCCCAGCATTTT
CDR3 protein: CASGSGQPQHF

J gene: TRBJ2-5
V gene: TRBV7-2
D gene: -
clone size: -
CDR3 DNA: TGTGCCAGCAGCTCAGGTGGGGGACAAGAGACCCAGTACTTC
CDR3 protein: CASSSGGGQETQYF

J gene: TRBJ1-5
V gene: TRBV20-1
D gene: TRBD1
clone size: -
CDR3 DNA: TGCAGTGCTAGAGACCCCGGACAGGGCTACAATCAGCCCCAGCATTTT
CDR3 protein: CSARDPGQGYNQPQHF

J gene: TRBJ1-4
V gene: TRBV12-3/TRBV12-4
D gene: -
clone size: few
CDR3 DNA: TGTGCCAGCAGCCCGAGTGTGAGTGTCGAAAAACTGTTTTTT
CDR3 protein: CASSPSVSVEKLFF

J gene: TRBJ2-7
V gene: TRBV20-1
D gene: TRBD1
clone size: few
CDR3 DNA: TGCAGTGCGGGACAGTTATCCTACGAGCAGTACTTC
CDR3 protein: CSAGQLSYEQYF

J gene: TRBJ1-1
V gene: TRBV12-3/TRBV12-4
D gene: -
clone size: -
CDR3 DNA: TGTGCCAGCAGTAGGCACAGGGCCACGGGCACTGAAGCTTTCTTT
CDR3 protein: CASSRHRATGTEAFF

J gene: TRBJ1-1
V gene: TRBV20-1
D gene: -
clone size: few
CDR3 DNA: TGCAGTGCCAACCCATTTGGGGCAGGGGCCACTGAAGCTTTCTTT
CDR3 protein: CSANPFGAGATEAFF

J gene: TRBJ2-1
V gene: TRBV5-1
D gene: TRBD1
clone size: many
CDR3 DNA: TGCGCCAGCAGCTTTTTACCGGGACAGGGTGACAATGAGCAGTTCTTC
CDR3 protein: CASSFLPGQGDNEQFF

J gene: TRBJ1-3
V gene: TRBV6-1
D gene: -
clone size: few
CDR3 DNA: TGTGCCAGCAGTGAAGACCCAGGGAACTCTGGAAACACCATATATTTT
CDR3 protein: CASSEDPGNSGNTIYF

J gene: TRBJ2-3
V gene: TRBV28
D gene: TRBD2
clone size: once
CDR3 DNA: TGTGCCTGGTCAACCTGGGATCTAGCGGGGGGGCCAGATACGCAGTATTTT
CDR3 protein: CAWSTWDLAGGPDTQYF

J gene: TRBJ1-2
V gene: TRBV6-5
D gene: TRBD1
clone size: -
CDR3 DNA: TGTGCCAGCAGTTACAGGCAGGGGGACTATGGCTACACCTTC
CDR3 protein: CASSYRQGDYGYTF

J gene: TRBJ2-3
V gene: TRBV29-1
D gene: -
clone size: -
CDR3 DNA: TGCAGCGCCTCGGGGCGGGGTAGCACAGATACGCAGTATTTT
CDR3 protein: CSASGRGSTDTQYF

J gene: TRBJ2-1
V gene: TRBV6-6
D gene: -
clone size: -
CDR3 DNA: TGTGCCAGCAGTTACTCGGGGGGGGCCGATGAGCAGTTCTTC
CDR3 protein: CASSYSGGADEQFF

J gene: TRBJ2-3
V gene: TRBV20-1
D gene: TRBD1
clone size: many
CDR3 DNA: TGCAGTGCTGACAGGGTTGCAAGCACAGATACGCAGTATTTT
CDR3 protein: CSADRVASTDTQYF

J gene: TRBJ2-7
V gene: TRBV5-1
D gene: TRBD1
clone size: -
CDR3 DNA: TGCGCCAGCAGCCCGACAGGGTCCCACGAGCAGTACTTC
CDR3 protein: CASSPTGSHEQYF

J gene: TRBJ2-1
V gene: TRBV4-1
D gene: TRBD2
clone size: many
CDR3 DNA: TGCGCCAGCAGCCACGGACGTAGCGGGGGTTTATACAATGAGCAGTTCTTC
CDR3 protein: CASSHGRSGGLYNEQFF

J gene: TRBJ2-3
V gene: TRBV7-2
D gene: -
clone size: -
CDR3 DNA: TGTGCCAGCAGCGCCTACGGGAATACGCAGTATTTT
CDR3 protein: CASSAYGNTQYF

J gene: TRBJ1-5
V gene: TRBV10-3
D gene: -
clone size: -
CDR3 DNA: TGTGCCATCAGCCTGGGTCGGGAGAATCAGCCCCAGCATTTT
CDR3 protein: CAISLGRENQPQHF

J gene: TRBJ2-7
V gene: TRBV5-4
D gene: -
clone size: -
CDR3 DNA: TGTGCCAGCAGCTCGGGTCTACAGGGTAACGAGCAGTACTTC
CDR3 protein: CASSSGLQGNEQYF

J gene: TRBJ1-1
V gene: TRBV7-9
D gene: -
clone size: -
CDR3 DNA: TGTGCCAGCAGCTTAGTACCCGGGACGATCACTGAAGCTTTCTTT
CDR3 protein: CASSLVPGTITEAFF

J gene: TRBJ1-4
V gene: TRBV7-9
D gene: TRBD1
clone size: few
CDR3 DNA: TGTGCCAGCAGCAAATGGGACAGGGGCGCTGAAAAACTGTTTTTT
CDR3 protein: CASSKWDRGAEKLFF

J gene: TRBJ1-1
V gene: TRBV19
D gene: TRBD1
clone size: -
CDR3 DNA: TGTGCCAGTAGTAGGGGACAGGGATACACTGAAGCTTTCTTT
CDR3 protein: CASSRGQGYTEAFF

J gene: TRBJ2-5
V gene: TRBV5-1
D gene: -
clone size: many
CDR3 DNA: TGCGCCAGCAGCTTGGCCGAAACTAGTCTCCAAGAGACCCAGTACTTC
CDR3 protein: CASSLAETSLQETQYF

J gene: TRBJ2-1
V gene: TRBV11-2
D gene: -
clone size: few
CDR3 DNA: TGTGCCAGCAGCTTAAGGGTACGGGGTATTTACTACAATGAGCAGTTCTTC
CDR3 protein: CASSLRVRGIYYNEQFF

J gene: TRBJ1-1
V gene: TRBV12-3/TRBV12-4
D gene: -
clone size: few
CDR3 DNA: TGTGCCAGCAGCATCAGCATGAACACTGAAGCTTTCTTT
CDR3 protein: CASSISMNTEAFF

J gene: TRBJ1-4
V gene: TRBV5-1
D gene: -
clone size: -
CDR3 DNA: TGCGCCAGCAGCTTGTCAGGGACTAATGAAAAACTGTTTTTT
CDR3 protein: CASSLSGTNEKLFF

J gene: TRBJ2-3
V gene: TRBV7-9
D gene: -
clone size: many
CDR3 DNA: TGTGCCAGCGTAGGGATGGATACGCAGTATTTT
CDR3 protein: CASVGMDTQYF

J gene: TRBJ2-7
V gene: TRBV28
D gene: -
clone size: few
CDR3 DNA: TGTGCCAGCAGCCTGGGACTGGGACAGACTTACTCCTACGAGCAGTACTTC
CDR3 protein: CASSLGLGQTYSYEQYF

J gene: TRBJ2-3
V gene: TRBV6-2/TRBV6-3
D gene: -
clone size: -
CDR3 DNA: TGTGCCAGCAGTTACCTCATGTGGGGCCGACTAACAGATACGCAGTATTTT
CDR3 protein: CASSYLMWGRLTDTQYF

J gene: TRBJ2-5
V gene: TRBV21-1
D gene: -
clone size: -
CDR3 DNA: TGTGCCAGCAGCAGCGTCGGACAGGGAGGCGAGACCCAGTACTTC
CDR3 protein: CASSSVGQGGETQYF

J gene: TRBJ1-1
V gene: TRBV6-1
D gene: -
clone size: -
CDR3 DNA: TGTGCCAGCATTCTGGGACGGGGAAATACTGAAGCTTTCTTT
CDR3 protein: CASILGRGNTEAFF

J gene: TRBJ2-5
V gene: TRBV5-1
D gene: -
clone size: few
CDR3 DNA: TGCGCCAGCAGCTCCGCGACTGGCGAAGAGACCCAGTACTTC
CDR3 protein: CASSSATGEETQYF

J gene: TRBJ2-1
V gene: TRBV24-1
D gene: TRBD1
clone size: -
CDR3 DNA: TGTGCCACCAGTGATTTGAGGGGACAGACGTTCAATGAGCAGTTCTTC
CDR3 protein: CATSDLRGQTFNEQFF

J gene: TRBJ1-2
V gene: TRBV20-1
D gene: -
clone size: -
CDR3 DNA: TGCAGTGCTAGAGCCTCGTTGTTTGGGGGCGCCACGACCTATGGCTACACCTTC
CDR3 protein: CSARASLFGGATTYGYTF

J gene: TRBJ2-3
V gene: TRBV28
D gene: -
clone size: many
CDR3 DNA: TGTGCCAGCAGTTTTATTGAGGGTGCCCCCACAGATACGCAGTATTTT
CDR3 protein: CASSFIEGAPTDTQYF

J gene: TRBJ2-5
V gene: TRBV12-3/TRBV12-4
D gene: TRBD2
clone size: -
CDR3 DNA: TGTGCCAGCAGTACGACTAGCGGGGTTCAAGAGACCCAGTACTTC
CDR3 protein: CASSTTSGVQETQYF

J gene: TRBJ1-2
V gene: TRBV3-2
D gene: -
clone size: -
CDR3 DNA: TGTGCCAGCAGCCAAGAACAGGGAGTCTATGGCTACACCTTC
CDR3 protein: CASSQEQGVYGYTF

J gene: TRBJ1-1
V gene: TRBV20-1
D gene: TRBD1
clone size: -
CDR3 DNA: TGCAGTGCTAGACGTGACAGGGGCCCTGAAGCTTTCTTT
CDR3 protein: CSARRDRGPEAFF

J gene: TRBJ2-3
V gene: TRBV10-3
D gene: -
clone size: -
CDR3 DNA: TGTGCCATCAGTGAGTCGATAGGTCAGGGCCCAGATACGCAGTATTTT
CDR3 protein: CAISESIGQGPDTQYF